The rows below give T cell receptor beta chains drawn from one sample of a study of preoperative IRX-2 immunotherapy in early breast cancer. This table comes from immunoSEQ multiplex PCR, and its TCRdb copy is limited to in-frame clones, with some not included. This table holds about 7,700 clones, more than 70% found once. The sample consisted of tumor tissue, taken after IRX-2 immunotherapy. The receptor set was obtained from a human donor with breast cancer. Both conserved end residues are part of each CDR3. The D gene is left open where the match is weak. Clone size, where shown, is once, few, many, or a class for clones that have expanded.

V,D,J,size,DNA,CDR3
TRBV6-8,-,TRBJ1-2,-,TGTGCCAGCAGTTCGGCCAGGTTTAACTATGGCTACACCTTC,CASSSARFNYGYTF
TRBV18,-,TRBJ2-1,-,TGTGCCAGCTCACCAAGGACGAACTCCTACAATGAGCAGTTCTTC,CASSPRTNSYNEQFF
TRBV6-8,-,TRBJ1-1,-,TGTGCCAGCATACGTTTCGAGGGCAGTTCTGAAGCTTTCTTT,CASIRFEGSSEAFF
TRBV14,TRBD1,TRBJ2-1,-,TGTGCCAGCAGCCAGGCCCAGACAGGGCTCAATGAGCAGTTCTTC,CASSQAQTGLNEQFF
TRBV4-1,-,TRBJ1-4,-,TGCGCCAGCAGCTTGGGGAACCTAGAGGCATGGGAAAAACTGTTTTTT,CASSLGNLEAWEKLFF
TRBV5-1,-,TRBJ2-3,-,TGCGCCAGCAGCTTGGGATGGGGAGAACAAAGCACAGATACGCAGTATTTT,CASSLGWGEQSTDTQYF
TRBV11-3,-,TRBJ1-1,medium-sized,TGTGCCAGCAGCTTCTTAGGACCCCGAAACACTGAAGCTTTCTTT,CASSFLGPRNTEAFF
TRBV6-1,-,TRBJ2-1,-,TGTGCCAGCAGTGAACATCGACAGTTATACAATGAGCAGTTCTTC,CASSEHRQLYNEQFF
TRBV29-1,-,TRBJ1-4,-,TGCAGCGTGGGGAAGGACAGCGCTAATGAAAAACTGTTTTTT,CSVGKDSANEKLFF
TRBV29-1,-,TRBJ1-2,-,TGCAGCGTTGACCCGACACCTCGGTATGGCTACACCTTC,CSVDPTPRYGYTF
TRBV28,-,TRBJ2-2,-,TGTGCCAGCAGTTTAACGCAGGTAGCAGCCGGGGAGCTGTTTTTT,CASSLTQVAAGELFF
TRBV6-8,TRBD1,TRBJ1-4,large,TGTGCCACCCTGAGGGTGGGACAGGGAAGGGGAAAACTGTTTTTT,CATLRVGQGRGKLFF
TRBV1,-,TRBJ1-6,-,TGCGCCAGCAGCCAAGATCTTGTCAGGTCTGGGAATTCACCCCTCCACTTT,CASSQDLVRSGNSPLHF
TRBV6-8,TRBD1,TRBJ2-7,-,TGTGCCAGCAGGTTAAGAGGGACAGGGCTCGAGCAGTACTTC,CASRLRGTGLEQYF
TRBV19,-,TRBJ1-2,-,-,CASRRPLGYGYTFGSGTNPVAF
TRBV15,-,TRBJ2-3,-,TGTGCCACCAGCAGAGGATCTGGCGGGGGCACAGATACGCAGTATTTT,CATSRGSGGGTDTQYF
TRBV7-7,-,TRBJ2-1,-,TGTGCTAGCAGCCTCGGTGGGGGCCTCTACAATGAGCAGTTCTTC,CASSLGGGLYNEQFF
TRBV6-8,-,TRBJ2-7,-,TGTGCCAGCAGCCAAACCGCCCTTAGGGCATCCTACGAGCAGTACTTC,CASSQTALRASYEQYF
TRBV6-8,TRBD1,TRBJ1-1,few,TGTGCCAGCAGCAGAACAGGGGCAGGGGCTGAAGCTTTCTTT,CASSRTGAGAEAFF
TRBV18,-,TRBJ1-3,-,TGTGCCAGCTCACCTCCAGGGCCGTCTGGAAACACCATATATTTT,CASSPPGPSGNTIYF
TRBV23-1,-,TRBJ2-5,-,TGCGCCAGCAGCCAAGGAACCGGAGTTGAGACCCAGTACTTC,CASSQGTGVETQYF
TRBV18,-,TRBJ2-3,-,TGTGCCAGCTCATTAACTAGCATCGATACGCAGTATTTT,CASSLTSIDTQYF
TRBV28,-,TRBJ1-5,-,TGTGCCAGCAGTCCCGGGCAGGGTGGCAATCAGCCCCAGCATTTT,CASSPGQGGNQPQHF
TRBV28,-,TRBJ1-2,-,TGTGCCAGCAGTTCTTACCGGCTCCACCACTATGGCTACACCTTC,CASSSYRLHHYGYTF
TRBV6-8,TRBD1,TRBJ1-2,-,TGTGCCAGCAGTTACGGACAGGGGGCTATCTATGGCTACACCTTC,CASSYGQGAIYGYTF
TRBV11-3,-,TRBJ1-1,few,TGTGCCAGCAGCTTAGGGGGACTGGGTTTTGGCACTGAAGCTTTCTTT,CASSLGGLGFGTEAFF
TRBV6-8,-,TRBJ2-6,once,TGTGCCAGCAGTGACTGGGGTACTGGGGCCAACGTCCTGACTTTC,CASSDWGTGANVLTF
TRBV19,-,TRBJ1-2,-,TGTGCCAGTAGCCTCGGACACTATGGCTACACCTTC,CASSLGHYGYTF
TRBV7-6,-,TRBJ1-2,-,TGTGCCAGCAGCTTAGATCTTACAGGTCCCTATGGCTACACCTTC,CASSLDLTGPYGYTF
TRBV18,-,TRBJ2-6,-,TGTGCCAGCTCACCACGGGAAAGCTCTGGGGCCAACGTCCTGACTTTC,CASSPRESSGANVLTF
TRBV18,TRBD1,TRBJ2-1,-,TGTGCCAGCTCACCAACCCCGGGACAGGCCTCCTACAATGAGCAGTTCTTC,CASSPTPGQASYNEQFF
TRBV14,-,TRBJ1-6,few,TGTGCCAGCAGCCAAGACGACTCAGCCGCCTTCTATAATTCACCCCTCCACTTT,CASSQDDSAAFYNSPLHF
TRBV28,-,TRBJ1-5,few,TGTGCCAGCAGTTGGGGAGCCGAGCGGCCCCAGCATTTT,CASSWGAERPQHF
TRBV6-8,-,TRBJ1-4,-,TGTGCCAGCAGTTACGAGGCGTCTAATGAAAAACTGTTTTTT,CASSYEASNEKLFF
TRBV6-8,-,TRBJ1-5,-,TGTGCCAGCAGTGAGGATTTGGGGCAGCCCCAGCATTTT,CASSEDLGQPQHF
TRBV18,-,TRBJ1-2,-,TGTGCCAGCTCACCCCGTTTGGACTATGGCTACACCTTC,CASSPRLDYGYTF
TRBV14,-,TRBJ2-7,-,TGTGCCAGCAGCCAACACTACGAGCAGTACTTC,CASSQHYEQYF
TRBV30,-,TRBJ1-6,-,TGTGCCTGGAGTGTACAAACCCTTAATTCACCCCTCCACTTT,CAWSVQTLNSPLHF
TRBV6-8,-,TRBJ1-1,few,TGTGCCAGCAGTTACTTCCTAAGCACTGAAGCTTTCTTT,CASSYFLSTEAFF
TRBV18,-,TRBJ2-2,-,TGTGCCAGCTCACCCTGGGACCTCGCGAACACCGGGGAGCTGTTTTTT,CASSPWDLANTGELFF
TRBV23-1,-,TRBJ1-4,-,TGCGCCAGCAGCCCCAACTCCTTGGAAAAACTGTTTTTT,CASSPNSLEKLFF
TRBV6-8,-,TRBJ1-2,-,TGTGCCAGCAGGAGGGACGGAAGTTCGGATGGCTACACCTTC,CASRRDGSSDGYTF
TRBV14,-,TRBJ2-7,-,TGTGCCAGCAGCCAAGTAGGTCTATTCGGGTGGATCGAAACAGAGAAATTCCCCTACGAGCAGTACTTC,CASSQVGLFGWIETEKFPYEQYF
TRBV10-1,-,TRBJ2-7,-,TGCGCCAGCAGTCGAGTGCCTCAGGGAGCAACCTACGAGCAGTACTTC,CASSRVPQGATYEQYF
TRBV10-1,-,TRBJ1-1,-,TGCGCCAGCAGTGAGTCGGGGGGGGCTAAAGACACTGAAGCTTTCTTT,CASSESGGAKDTEAFF
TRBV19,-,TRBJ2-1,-,TGTGCCAGTAGTAGGCAGGGAGAAGGGTATGAGCAGTTCTTC,CASSRQGEGYEQFF